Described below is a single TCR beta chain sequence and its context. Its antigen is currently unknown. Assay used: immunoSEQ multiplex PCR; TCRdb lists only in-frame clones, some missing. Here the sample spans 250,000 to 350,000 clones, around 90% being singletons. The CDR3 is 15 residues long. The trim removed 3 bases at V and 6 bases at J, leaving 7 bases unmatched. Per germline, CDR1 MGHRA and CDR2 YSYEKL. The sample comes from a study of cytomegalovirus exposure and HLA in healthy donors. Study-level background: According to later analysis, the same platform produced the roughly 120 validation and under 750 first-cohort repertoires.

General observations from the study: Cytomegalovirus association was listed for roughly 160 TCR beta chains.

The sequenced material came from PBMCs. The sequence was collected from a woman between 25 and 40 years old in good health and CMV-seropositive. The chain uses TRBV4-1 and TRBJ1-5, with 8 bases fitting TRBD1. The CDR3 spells CASSQSTGGVQPQHF. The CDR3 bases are TGCGCCAGCAGCCAGTCTACAGGGGGTGTTCAGCCCCAGCATTTT.